A selection of T cell receptor beta chains follows, all from one sample in a study of shared clonotypes between healthy human individuals. TCRdb's copy holds only in-frame clones and misses some; the assay was immunoSEQ multiplex PCR. The sample lists fewer than 600,000 clones, 79% occurring once. The sequencing input was PBMCs. The receptors shown here come from a woman aged 40 to 50 in good health. Some clones in this sample may be carry-over from other donors' samples. The CDR3 runs from the conserved cysteine through the conserved F or W. The order of the fields is D gene, J gene, V gene, clone size, CDR3 DNA, CDR3 protein. D genes are given only for firm matches. Rows may omit the clone size; those that give it use once, few, many or a size class.

d_gene: TRBD1; j_gene: TRBJ1-5; v_gene: TRBV18; abundance: -; CDR3nt: TGTGCCAGCTCACCTCTCGGACAGGGCCATCAGCCCCAGCATTTT; CDR3aa: CASSPLGQGHQPQHF
d_gene: TRBD1; j_gene: TRBJ1-3; v_gene: TRBV5-1; abundance: once; CDR3nt: TGCGCCAGCAGCTTGGACAGGGGAGGAAACACCATATATTTT; CDR3aa: CASSLDRGGNTIYF
d_gene: TRBD2; j_gene: TRBJ2-1; v_gene: TRBV28; abundance: few; CDR3nt: TGTGCCAGCAGTTCAATAAATAGCGGGAGCAATGAGCAGTTCTTC; CDR3aa: CASSSINSGSNEQFF
d_gene: TRBD2; j_gene: TRBJ2-3; v_gene: TRBV28; abundance: -; CDR3nt: TGTGCCAGCACCCCGGGGAGGGACGTCACAGATACGCAGTATTTT; CDR3aa: CASTPGRDVTDTQYF
d_gene: -; j_gene: TRBJ2-6; v_gene: TRBV30; abundance: many; CDR3nt: TGTGCCTGGAGTGTAGGAGGGGTTACAGGGGCCAACGTCCTGACTTTC; CDR3aa: CAWSVGGVTGANVLTF
d_gene: -; j_gene: TRBJ2-1; v_gene: TRBV7-9; abundance: -; CDR3nt: TGTGCCAGCAGCCCGAGTACAGAATACAATGAGCAGTTCTTC; CDR3aa: CASSPSTEYNEQFF
d_gene: -; j_gene: TRBJ1-2; v_gene: TRBV18; abundance: -; CDR3nt: TGTGCCAGCTCACCGACAGAATCCTATGGCTACACCTTC; CDR3aa: CASSPTESYGYTF
d_gene: TRBD2; j_gene: TRBJ2-3; v_gene: TRBV5-4; abundance: -; CDR3nt: TGTGCCAGCAGCTCCACGATGCGGGGGAGCACAGATACGCAGTATTTT; CDR3aa: CASSSTMRGSTDTQYF
d_gene: -; j_gene: TRBJ1-2; v_gene: TRBV6-5; abundance: -; CDR3nt: TGTGCCAGCAGGACCCCCGGGACGGTCTATGGCTACACCTTC; CDR3aa: CASRTPGTVYGYTF
d_gene: -; j_gene: TRBJ2-7; v_gene: TRBV6-5; abundance: once; CDR3nt: TGTGCCGCCGGGGGCACCTCCTACGAGCAGTACTTC; CDR3aa: CAAGGTSYEQYF
d_gene: -; j_gene: TRBJ2-7; v_gene: TRBV11-3; abundance: -; CDR3nt: TGTGCCAGCAGCTTATCCCCCGGGGTCTCCCACTACGAGCAGTACTTC; CDR3aa: CASSLSPGVSHYEQYF
d_gene: -; j_gene: TRBJ2-1; v_gene: TRBV5-4; abundance: -; CDR3nt: TGTGCCAGCAGCTTGGCGGGACTGGGGTACAATGAGCAGTTCTTC; CDR3aa: CASSLAGLGYNEQFF
d_gene: TRBD1; j_gene: TRBJ2-1; v_gene: TRBV5-1; abundance: -; CDR3nt: TGCGCCAGCAGCTTGGTAGGCAGGGGGAATGAGCAGTTCTTC; CDR3aa: CASSLVGRGNEQFF
d_gene: -; j_gene: TRBJ2-3; v_gene: TRBV5-4; abundance: -; CDR3nt: TGTGCCAGCAGCTTGGAAAGCCATTGGGGAGATACGCAGTATTTT; CDR3aa: CASSLESHWGDTQYF
d_gene: -; j_gene: TRBJ1-5; v_gene: TRBV6-1; abundance: -; CDR3nt: TGTGCCAGCAGTGAAAGGGTCCTTAGCAATCAGCCCCAGCATTTT; CDR3aa: CASSERVLSNQPQHF
d_gene: -; j_gene: TRBJ2-5; v_gene: TRBV7-3; abundance: few; CDR3nt: TGTGCCAGCAGCACCCGGTACCAAGAGACCCAGTACTTC; CDR3aa: CASSTRYQETQYF
d_gene: -; j_gene: TRBJ1-1; v_gene: TRBV12-5; abundance: -; CDR3nt: TGTGCTAGTGGTTTGGTATTGGGGAGGGAGACCCAGAACACTGAAGCTTTCTTT; CDR3aa: CASGLVLGRETQNTEAFF
d_gene: -; j_gene: TRBJ2-7; v_gene: TRBV21-1; abundance: few; CDR3nt: TGTGCCAGCAGCAAAGAGGGCCCGACTAGCGGGGGACCCTACGAGCAGTACTTC; CDR3aa: CASSKEGPTSGGPYEQYF
d_gene: -; j_gene: TRBJ2-7; v_gene: TRBV6-5; abundance: few; CDR3nt: TGTGCCAGCTATCCCCCGGCCGCCCCGTACGAGCAGTACTTC; CDR3aa: CASYPPAAPYEQYF
d_gene: -; j_gene: TRBJ2-2; v_gene: TRBV29-1; abundance: -; CDR3nt: TGCAGCGTTGAAGTGGTCGGAGGAGCGACTTACACCGGGGAGCTGTTTTTT; CDR3aa: CSVEVVGGATYTGELFF
d_gene: TRBD2; j_gene: TRBJ2-3; v_gene: TRBV28; abundance: -; CDR3nt: TGTGCCAGCAGTGCCTCCTTGACTAGCCGAAGCACAGATACGCAGTATTTT; CDR3aa: CASSASLTSRSTDTQYF
d_gene: TRBD1; j_gene: TRBJ2-7; v_gene: TRBV27; abundance: -; CDR3nt: TGTGCCAGCAGGACCCTAGGGACAGACTACGAGCAGTACTTC; CDR3aa: CASRTLGTDYEQYF
d_gene: -; j_gene: TRBJ1-4; v_gene: TRBV9; abundance: -; CDR3nt: TGTGCCAGCAGCGTAGCACGGGGGGCCGAAAAACTGTTTTTT; CDR3aa: CASSVARGAEKLFF
d_gene: -; j_gene: TRBJ1-5; v_gene: TRBV7-2; abundance: -; CDR3nt: TGTGCCAGCAGCTTAGGTAGGAATCAGCCCCAGCATTTT; CDR3aa: CASSLGRNQPQHF
d_gene: TRBD2; j_gene: TRBJ2-1; v_gene: TRBV5-4; abundance: -; CDR3nt: TGTGCCAGCAGCTCTAAACGGGAGGCGACTGTCGGGCAGTTCTTC; CDR3aa: CASSSKREATVGQFF
d_gene: -; j_gene: TRBJ2-3; v_gene: TRBV5-1; abundance: many; CDR3nt: TGCGCCAGCAGCTTGGGTCAGGGGCTTACAGATACGCAGTATTTT; CDR3aa: CASSLGQGLTDTQYF
d_gene: -; j_gene: TRBJ1-1; v_gene: TRBV18; abundance: few; CDR3nt: TGTGCCAGCTCACCAGAGGGGGGTGGTGAAGCTTTCTTT; CDR3aa: CASSPEGGGEAFF
d_gene: TRBD1; j_gene: TRBJ2-5; v_gene: TRBV18; abundance: -; CDR3nt: TGTGCCAGCTCACCCACCGGGACAGGGTTGGAGACCCAGTACTTC; CDR3aa: CASSPTGTGLETQYF
d_gene: -; j_gene: TRBJ2-7; v_gene: TRBV6-5; abundance: -; CDR3nt: TGTGCCAGCAGCGCCGACGCCTCCTACGAGCAGTACTTC; CDR3aa: CASSADASYEQYF
d_gene: TRBD2; j_gene: TRBJ2-1; v_gene: TRBV7-2; abundance: -; CDR3nt: TGTGCCAGCAAATCCGGGACTAGTTCTTCTGAGCAGTTCTTC; CDR3aa: CASKSGTSSSEQFF
d_gene: TRBD2; j_gene: TRBJ2-7; v_gene: TRBV19; abundance: -; CDR3nt: TGTGCCAGTACGACCGGGACTAACTCCTACGAGCAGTACTTC; CDR3aa: CASTTGTNSYEQYF
d_gene: -; j_gene: TRBJ2-4; v_gene: TRBV28; abundance: -; CDR3nt: TGTGCCAGCAGTTCTGGCGGGCGGGTCGGCATTCAGTACTTC; CDR3aa: CASSSGGRVGIQYF
d_gene: -; j_gene: TRBJ2-5; v_gene: TRBV29-1; abundance: -; CDR3nt: TGCAGCGGTGAATCCCAAGAGACCCAGTACTTC; CDR3aa: CSGESQETQYF
d_gene: -; j_gene: TRBJ2-4; v_gene: TRBV6-1; abundance: -; CDR3nt: TGTGCCAGCAGTAGGGGCCTAGCCAAAAACATTCAGTACTTC; CDR3aa: CASSRGLAKNIQYF
d_gene: TRBD2; j_gene: TRBJ2-1; v_gene: TRBV5-4; abundance: -; CDR3nt: TGTGCCAGCACCAAGGGTAGCGGGAAGGCCTACAATGAGCAGTTCTTC; CDR3aa: CASTKGSGKAYNEQFF
d_gene: TRBD2; j_gene: TRBJ2-5; v_gene: TRBV27; abundance: -; CDR3nt: TGTGCCAGCAGTAGCGGACTAGCGAAAGAGACCCAGTACTTC; CDR3aa: CASSSGLAKETQYF
d_gene: -; j_gene: TRBJ1-1; v_gene: TRBV5-1; abundance: -; CDR3nt: TGCGCCAGCAGCTTGGCCGTCAGGGGCACTGAAGCTTTCTTT; CDR3aa: CASSLAVRGTEAFF
d_gene: TRBD1; j_gene: TRBJ2-7; v_gene: TRBV25-1; abundance: -; CDR3nt: TGTGCCAGCAGTGGACAGGGGGCCCTCTACGAGCAGTACTTC; CDR3aa: CASSGQGALYEQYF
d_gene: TRBD1; j_gene: TRBJ2-2; v_gene: TRBV6-5; abundance: -; CDR3nt: TGTGCCAGCAGAAGGGACAGCACCGGGGAGCTGTTTTTT; CDR3aa: CASRRDSTGELFF
d_gene: TRBD1; j_gene: TRBJ2-1; v_gene: TRBV5-5; abundance: -; CDR3nt: TGTGCCAGCAGCTTCCGGGACAGGGAGTACAATGAGCAGTTCTTC; CDR3aa: CASSFRDREYNEQFF
d_gene: -; j_gene: TRBJ2-7; v_gene: TRBV5-4; abundance: -; CDR3nt: TGTGCCAGCAGCCTTGGTGGGCCAGGTGGAGGCGAGCAGTACTTC; CDR3aa: CASSLGGPGGGEQYF
d_gene: -; j_gene: TRBJ2-3; v_gene: TRBV4-1; abundance: -; CDR3nt: TGCGCCAGCAGCCAAGTAGGCCTTGTCGGGACAAACACAGATACGCAGTATTTT; CDR3aa: CASSQVGLVGTNTDTQYF
d_gene: -; j_gene: TRBJ1-5; v_gene: TRBV6-1; abundance: -; CDR3nt: TGTGCCAGCAGTGAAAGAGTAGGAAATAACAATCAGCCCCAGCATTTT; CDR3aa: CASSERVGNNNQPQHF
d_gene: -; j_gene: TRBJ2-7; v_gene: TRBV27; abundance: -; CDR3nt: TGTGCCAGCAGTTTACAACCTAGATACGAGCAGTACTTC; CDR3aa: CASSLQPRYEQYF
d_gene: -; j_gene: TRBJ2-1; v_gene: TRBV7-2; abundance: -; CDR3nt: TGTGCCAGCAGCTTAAGCTTATGGGCATCTACCCGCAATGAGCAGTTCTTC; CDR3aa: CASSLSLWASTRNEQFF
d_gene: TRBD2; j_gene: TRBJ2-7; v_gene: TRBV6-1; abundance: -; CDR3nt: TGTGCCAGCAGTGATGGCGTTAGCGGGAGGGGCTTCTACGAGCAGTACTTC; CDR3aa: CASSDGVSGRGFYEQYF